These 27 T cell receptor beta chains share one sample of origin, sequenced in a study of a mutant IDH1 vaccine in newly diagnosed glioma. Generated by immunoSEQ multiplex PCR, the TCRdb table keeps only in-frame clones and is missing some. The sample lists about 35,000 clones; more than 70% were seen once. The time point was: baseline, week 1 (first vaccination visit). Treatment: pre-vaccination baseline after standard-of-care therapy. The input for sequencing was peripheral blood mononuclear cells (PBMCs), taken from a glioma patient treated with radiotherapy, temozolomide or both. The receptors here all came from a man in his fifties with glioma. Some clones in this sample may be carry-over from other donors' samples.

This chain uses TRBV6-5 with TRBJ2-2; unclear D gene. Germline loops: CDR1 MNHEY, CDR2 SVGAGI. V lost 7 bases and J lost 6, with 12 bases in between. This CDR3 is 13 amino acids long. The CDR3 bases are TGTGCCAGCACCCAGCTGGGCCCCGGGGAGCTGTTTTTT. It is translated as CASTQLGPGELFF.

The V and J genes are TRBV2 and TRBJ2-1; TRBD1 matches 9 bases. CDR1 SNHLY and CDR2 FYNNEI come from the germline V gene. Trimming at V came to 6 bases and at J to 0 bases, leaving 3 bases not matched to a gene. The length of the CDR3 is 15 residues. The CDR3 is CASRADRGSYNEQFF. In DNA form, the CDR3 reads TGTGCCAGCAGAGCGGACAGGGGCTCCTACAATGAGCAGTTCTTC.

The chain recombines TRBV27 with TRBJ2-1; TRBD1 might be the D (5 bases). V was pared by 3 bases and J by 7 bases, with 13 bases between. The CDR3 runs 14 residues. Germline V gene lookup returns CDR1 MNHEY and CDR2 SMNVEV (reference sequence). In nucleotides, the CDR3 is TGTGCCAGCAGTTTTAGCAGGGCAGGAAATGAGCAGTTCTTC. It is translated as CASSFSRAGNEQFF.

The gene calls are TRBV4-1 and TRBJ1-4, with a tentative D call TRBD1 (5 bases). CDR3 size: 15 residues. Germline V gives CDR1 MGHRA, CDR2 YSYEKL. Trimming shortened V by 1 base and J by 7 bases, and 13 bases separated the two germline ends. The CDR3 is CASSQGGGRFEKLFF. DNA for the CDR3: TGCGCCAGCAGCCAAGGGGGGGGACGGTTTGAAAAACTGTTTTTT.

The chain recombines TRBV5-1 with TRBJ1-1, with TRBD1 matching over 8 bases. Looked up from germline, CDR1 is SGHRS and CDR2 is YFSETQ. The V segment lost 2 bases and the J segment 0 bases; nucleotides outside the gene matches: 15. This CDR3 comprises 19 residues. CDR3 region: CASSFSPPGQGALNTEAFF. In DNA, the CDR3 is TGCGCCAGCAGCTTTAGCCCCCCTGGGCAGGGGGCCCTGAACACTGAAGCTTTCTTT.

The gene calls are TRBV10-3 and TRBJ2-1, with 7 positions matching TRBD2. After removal of 4 bases from V and 5 bases from J, the junction contained 11 bases not matched to a gene. CDR1 ENHRY and CDR2 SYGVKD come from the germline V gene. This CDR3 comprises 16 residues. CDR3 coding DNA: TGTGCCATCAGTGGGGGACTAAGCGGGGCCAACAATGAGCAGTTCTTC. This codes for CAISGGLSGANNEQFF.

The chain recombines TRBV29-1 with TRBJ2-7; 7 bases are a match to TRBD2. The V gene end was trimmed by 2 bases and the J gene end by 0 bases; junction bases not matched to a gene: 10. This CDR3 has 16 residues. Germline CDR1 SQVTM, CDR2 ANQGSEA. The CDR3 reads CSVELTASGDSYEQYF. CDR3 DNA: TGCAGCGTTGAATTGACGGCTAGCGGCGACTCCTACGAGCAGTACTTC.

This clone was seen a single time. The chain has TRBV5-4 and TRBJ2-3; D remains unclear. Trimming cost V 4 bases and J 4 bases, with 10 bases left between them. This CDR3 comprises 13 residues. Germline loops: CDR1 SGHNT, CDR2 YYREEE (reference sequence). The CDR3 coding sequence is TGTGCCAGCAGCCAGGTCGAGGCAGATACGCAGTATTTT. Residues: CASSQVEADTQYF.

A few counts support this clone. The chain recombines TRBV7-2 with TRBJ1-5; D unclear. Germline assignment: CDR1 SGHTA and CDR2 FQGNSA. CDR3 length: 14 residues. The V end was cut by 4 bases, the J end by 4 bases, with 11 bases between. The CDR3 DNA follows: TGTGCCAGCAGCTCCCGTTCCCCAAATCAGCCCCAGCATTTT. It yields the protein CASSSRSPNQPQHF.

This clone was seen only a few times. V usage is TRBV7-2 and J usage is TRBJ1-5, with D unclear. CDR3 length equals 16 residues. The V end was cut by 2 bases, the J end by 1 base, with 12 bases between. Germline V gene data show CDR1 as SGHTA and CDR2 as FQGNSA. The chain's CDR3 is CASSLREGLSNQPQHF. CDR3 coding DNA: TGTGCCAGCAGCTTACGAGAGGGCTTGAGCAATCAGCCCCAGCATTTT.

The CDR3 DNA reads as TGCGCCAGCAGCTTGGCCGGACTAGCGGTCAACACCGGGGAGCTGTTTTTT. This encodes CASSLAGLAVNTGELFF. V is TRBV5-1 and J is TRBJ2-2, with TRBD2 matching 10 bases. V was clipped by 0 bases and J by 2 bases; unmatched bases: 4. The CDR3 is 17 amino acids. Germline V CDR1 and CDR2: SGHRS, YFSETQ.

The rearrangement joins TRBV7-2 to TRBJ2-2, with D uncertain. V was shortened by 7 bases and J by 0 bases, with 3 bases between the two germline ends. The CDR3 runs to 12 residues. Germline CDR1 SGHTA, CDR2 FQGNSA. The CDR3 sequence is CASTANTGELFF. CDR3 nucleotide sequence: TGTGCCAGCACAGCGAACACCGGGGAGCTGTTTTTT.

V usage is TRBV18 and J usage is TRBJ2-2; the D gene is possibly TRBD1 (6 bases). V was cut by 5 bases and J by 1 base, with 11 bases left in between. Germline lookup yields CDR1 KGHSH and CDR2 LQKENI. The CDR3 runs 15 residues. CDR3 sequence reads: CASSSKTGNTGELFF. For the CDR3, the DNA is TGTGCCAGCTCAAGCAAGACAGGGAACACCGGGGAGCTGTTTTTT.

This chain joins TRBV5-1 and TRBJ2-3; D not resolved. The CDR3 is 14 residues long. CDR1 and CDR2 (germline): SGHRS, YFSETQ. Trimming took off 1 base at V and 2 bases at J, with 8 bases between the two ends. The CDR3 nucleotides read TGCGCCAGCAGCTTGAGACCGAACACAGATACGCAGTATTTT. This sequence encodes CASSLRPNTDTQYF.

The chain has TRBV7-9 and TRBJ1-2; D gene uncertain. Germline loops: CDR1 SEHNR, CDR2 FQNEAQ (reference sequence). The CDR3 length is 16 residues. With 1 base removed from V and 0 bases from J, the gap between germline ends came to 12 bases. The CDR3 protein is CASSLEENRANYGYTF. For the CDR3, the DNA is TGTGCCAGCAGCTTAGAAGAGAACCGAGCTAACTATGGCTACACCTTC.

The rearrangement uses TRBV10-3 and TRBJ2-7; 10 positions agree with TRBD1. The CDR3 spans 12 residues. Germline loops: CDR1 ENHRY, CDR2 SYGVKD. V lost 7 bases, J lost 6 bases, and 3 bases stayed unmatched. The CDR3 coding sequence is TGTGCCATCAATGGACAGGGGGGCGAGCAGTACTTC. This sequence encodes CAINGQGGEQYF.

The rearrangement joins TRBV5-1 to TRBJ2-5; tentatively, D is TRBD1 (6 bases). Per the germline V gene, CDR1 is SGHRS and CDR2 is YFSETQ. V lost 4 bases and J 5 bases, leaving 9 bases between the germline ends. This CDR3 spans 12 amino acids. For the CDR3, the DNA is TGCGCCAGCAGCGCCGGACAGGAGACCCAGTACTTC. This encodes CASSAGQETQYF.

V is TRBV29-1 and J is TRBJ1-2; a weak D match, TRBD1 (6 bases). Germline CDR1 and CDR2: SQVTM and ANQGSEA. The CDR3 is 12 residues long. Trimming took off 4 bases at V and 8 bases at J, with 14 bases between the two ends. The CDR3 region is CSVVRGARGYTF. The CDR3 region has the DNA TGCAGCGTTGTCCGGGGGGCCAGGGGCTACACCTTC.

The chain recombines TRBV6-5 with TRBJ2-2; D is ambiguous. Trimming took off 9 bases at V and 1 base at J, with 6 bases between the two ends. CDR3 length: 12 amino acids. CDR1 and CDR2 (germline): MNHEY, SVGAGI. The CDR3 protein is CASGVNTGELFF. CDR3 coding DNA: TGTGCCAGTGGGGTGAACACCGGGGAGCTGTTTTTT.

This clone showed up just once. The genes are TRBV30 and TRBJ2-7; D possibly corresponds to TRBD1 (6 bases). V lost 3 bases and J lost 1, with 13 bases in between. The CDR3 has 14 residues. CDR1 GTSNPN and CDR2 SVGIG come from the germline V gene (reference sequence). This chain's CDR3 is CAWSPNRASYEQYF. For the CDR3, the DNA is TGTGCCTGGAGCCCCAACAGGGCATCCTACGAGCAGTACTTC.

The CDR3 spells CASSLGTGAHEQFF. Here the CDR3 DNA reads TGTGCCAGCAGCTTAGGGACAGGGGCCCATGAGCAGTTCTTC. The V and J genes are TRBV7-2 and TRBJ2-1; 9 nucleotides match TRBD1. Germline CDR1 is SGHTA and CDR2 is FQGNSA. V dropped 1 base and J dropped 8; count of bases not matched to a gene: 3. CDR3 length equals 14 residues.

This sequence joins TRBV13 and TRBJ2-7; tentative D call: TRBD2 (6 bases). The CDR3 extends over 16 amino acids. Germline CDR1 is PRHDT and CDR2 is FYEKMQ (reference sequence). The ends were cut back, 5 bases at V and 3 bases at J, with 20 bases in the middle. The CDR3 loop is CASSPGVAEVDYEQYF. In DNA, the CDR3 is TGTGCCAGCAGCCCGGGGGTGGCGGAGGTGGACTACGAGCAGTACTTC.

The gene calls are TRBV28 and TRBJ2-3; D unresolved. Trimming left V 4 bases short and J 0 bases short, with 8 bases between. Germline V gene lookup returns CDR1 MDHEN and CDR2 SYDVKM. The CDR3 sequence is 14 residues long. Here the CDR3 reads CASSSQTSTDTQYF. CDR3 sequence (DNA): TGTGCCAGCAGTTCACAGACTAGCACAGATACGCAGTATTTT.

The chain is built from TRBV6-5 and TRBJ1-3; D ambiguous. The CDR3 spans 12 residues. Germline values: CDR1 MNHEY, CDR2 SVGAGI. V dropped 6 bases and J dropped 0 bases, with 3 bases sitting between them. The CDR3 DNA sequence: TGTGCCAGCAGGGACTCTGGAAACACCATATATTTT. Translating it yields CASRDSGNTIYF.

The chain joins TRBV7-9 to TRBJ2-1; D not certain. The CDR3 sequence is 13 residues long. Germline CDR1 reads SEHNR; CDR2 reads FQNEAQ (reference sequence). V lost 2 bases and J lost 6, with 8 bases in between. This CDR3 is CASSLNAANEQFF. DNA of the CDR3: TGTGCCAGCAGCTTAAATGCCGCCAATGAGCAGTTCTTC.

V usage is TRBV6-5 and J usage is TRBJ2-1, with a tentative D call TRBD2 (6 bases). The CDR3 sequence is 15 residues long. Trimming pared 0 bases from V and 3 bases from J, leaving 9 bases between. Germline loops: CDR1 MNHEY, CDR2 SVGAGI. CDR3 bases: TGTGCCAGCAGTTACTCCTCGGGACTCTACAATGAGCAGTTCTTC. Translation: CASSYSSGLYNEQFF.

The J gene is TRBJ2-3, the V gene TRBV15; TRBD2 aligns across 12 bases. Germline V gene lookup returns CDR1 LNHNV and CDR2 YYDKDF (reference sequence). With 0 bases clipped from V and 5 bases from J, the junction kept 3 bases outside the gene matches. The CDR3 contains 16 residues. The CDR3 protein is CATSRDLAGGRDTQYF. DNA of the CDR3: TGTGCCACCAGCAGAGATCTAGCGGGAGGGCGAGATACGCAGTATTTT.